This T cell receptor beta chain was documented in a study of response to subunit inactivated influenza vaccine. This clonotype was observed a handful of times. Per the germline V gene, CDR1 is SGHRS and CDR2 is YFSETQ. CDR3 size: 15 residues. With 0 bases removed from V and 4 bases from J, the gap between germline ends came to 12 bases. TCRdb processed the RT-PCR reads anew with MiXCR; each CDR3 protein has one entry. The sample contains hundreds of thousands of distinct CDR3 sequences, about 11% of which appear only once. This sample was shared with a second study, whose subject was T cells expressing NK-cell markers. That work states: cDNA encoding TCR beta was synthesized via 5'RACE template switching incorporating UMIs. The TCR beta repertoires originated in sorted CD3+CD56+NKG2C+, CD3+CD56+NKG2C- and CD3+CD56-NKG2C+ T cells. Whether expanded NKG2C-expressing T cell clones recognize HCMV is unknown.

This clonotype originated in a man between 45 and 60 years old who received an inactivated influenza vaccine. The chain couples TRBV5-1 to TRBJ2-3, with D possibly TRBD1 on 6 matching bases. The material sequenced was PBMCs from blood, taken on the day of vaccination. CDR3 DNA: TGCGCCAGCAGCTTGGACCAGGGGTGGGCAGATACGCAGTATTTT. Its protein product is CASSLDQGWADTQYF.